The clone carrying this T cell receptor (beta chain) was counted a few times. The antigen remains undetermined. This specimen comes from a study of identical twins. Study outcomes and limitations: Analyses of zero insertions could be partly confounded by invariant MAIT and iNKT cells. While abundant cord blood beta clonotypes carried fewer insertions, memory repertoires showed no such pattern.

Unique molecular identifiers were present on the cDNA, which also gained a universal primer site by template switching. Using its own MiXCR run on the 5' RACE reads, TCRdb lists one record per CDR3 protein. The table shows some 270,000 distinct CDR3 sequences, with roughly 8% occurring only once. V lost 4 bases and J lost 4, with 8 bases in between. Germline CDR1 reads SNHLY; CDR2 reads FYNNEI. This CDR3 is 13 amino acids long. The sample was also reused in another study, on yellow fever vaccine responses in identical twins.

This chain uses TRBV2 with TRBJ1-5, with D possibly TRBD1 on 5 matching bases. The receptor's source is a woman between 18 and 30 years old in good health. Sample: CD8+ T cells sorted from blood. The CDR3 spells CASSVPGNQPQHF. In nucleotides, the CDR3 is TGTGCCAGCAGTGTCCCAGGGAATCAGCCCCAGCATTTT.